This TCR beta chain emerged from a study of CD8 T cells in Susac syndrome. The CDR3 is made up of 14 amino acids. CDR1 is DFQATT and CDR2 is SNEGSKA in the germline V gene (reference sequence). Trimming took off 2 bases at V and 4 bases at J, with 15 bases between the two ends. Sequencing of TCR beta covered CD8+ and CD4+ T cells obtained from blood. TEMRA cells were FACS-enriched and CD8+ and CD4+ T cells negatively isolated. Reverse transcription used roughly 0.45 to 1 ug RNA and random hexamers. Amplification of TCR beta CDR3 was carried out by immunoSEQ multiplex PCR, which covered 54 Vbeta and 13 Jbeta segments. Each CDR3 protein is one row after TCRdb ran MiXCR on the immunoSEQ multiplex PCR reads. The repertoire consists of around 70,000 distinct CDR3 sequences, with about 94% occurring once and the leading ten covering less than 0.65%.

This chain joins TRBV20-1 and TRBJ2-7; the D gene is possibly TRBD1 (5 bases). The sequencing input was CD8+ T cells from PBMCs. The origin of this receptor is a human donor with multiple sclerosis. CDR3 DNA: TGCAGTGCTAGACTGTTGTCAGGGATATACGAGCAGTACTTC. Its protein product is CSARLLSGIYEQYF.